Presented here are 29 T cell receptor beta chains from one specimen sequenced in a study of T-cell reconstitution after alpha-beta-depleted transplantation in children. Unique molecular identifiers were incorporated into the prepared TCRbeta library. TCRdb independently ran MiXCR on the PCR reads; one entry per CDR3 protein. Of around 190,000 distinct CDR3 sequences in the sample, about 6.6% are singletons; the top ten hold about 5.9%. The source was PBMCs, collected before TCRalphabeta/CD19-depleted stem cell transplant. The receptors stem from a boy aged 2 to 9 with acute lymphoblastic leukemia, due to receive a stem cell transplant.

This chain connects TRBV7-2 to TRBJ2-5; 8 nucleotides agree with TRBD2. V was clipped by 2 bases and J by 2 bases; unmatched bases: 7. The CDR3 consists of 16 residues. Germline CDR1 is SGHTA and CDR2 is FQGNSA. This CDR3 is CASSLFGGRLQETQYF. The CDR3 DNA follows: TGTGCCAGCAGCTTATTTGGCGGGAGGCTACAAGAGACCCAGTACTTC. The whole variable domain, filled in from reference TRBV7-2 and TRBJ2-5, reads GAGVSQSPSNKVTEKGKDVELRCDPISGHTALYWYRQSLGQGLEFLIYFQGNSAPDKSGLPSDRFSAERTGGSVSTLTIQRTQQEDSAVYLCASSLFGGRLQETQYFGPGTRLLVL.

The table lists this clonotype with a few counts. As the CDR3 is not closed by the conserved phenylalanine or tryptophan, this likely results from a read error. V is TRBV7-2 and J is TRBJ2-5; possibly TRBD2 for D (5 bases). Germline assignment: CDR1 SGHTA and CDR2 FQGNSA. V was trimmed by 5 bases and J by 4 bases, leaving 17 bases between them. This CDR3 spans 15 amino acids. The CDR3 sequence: CASSQIAILGETQYC. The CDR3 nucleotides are TGTGCCAGCAGCCAGATAGCGATCTTGGGAGAGACCCAGTACTGC.

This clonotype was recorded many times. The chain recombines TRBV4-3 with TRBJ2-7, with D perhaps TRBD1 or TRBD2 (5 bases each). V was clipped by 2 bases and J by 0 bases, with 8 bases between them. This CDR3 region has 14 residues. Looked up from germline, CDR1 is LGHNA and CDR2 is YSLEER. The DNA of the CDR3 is TGCGCCAGCAGCCAATCAGGGAGCTCCTACGAGCAGTACTTC. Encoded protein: CASSQSGSSYEQYF.

The CDR3 coding sequence is TGTGCCAGCAGCTCGACAGGGGCAATTCCACGGACCTCCCCCTACGAGCAGTACTTC. It translates to CASSSTGAIPRTSPYEQYF. The gene calls are TRBV5-6 and TRBJ2-7; 8 positions match TRBD1. Losses at the gene ends were 3 bases for V and 2 bases for J; bases not matched to a gene: 19. CDR1 is SGHDT, CDR2 YYEEEE, per germline. The CDR3 runs to 19 residues. The complete variable domain, with remaining parts taken from reference TRBV5-6 and TRBJ2-7, reads DAGVTQSPTHLIKTRGQQVTLRCSPKSGHDTVSWYQQALGQGPQFIFQYYEEEERQRGNFPDRFSGHQFPNYSSELNVNALLLGDSALYLCASSSTGAIPRTSPYEQYFGPGTRLTVT.

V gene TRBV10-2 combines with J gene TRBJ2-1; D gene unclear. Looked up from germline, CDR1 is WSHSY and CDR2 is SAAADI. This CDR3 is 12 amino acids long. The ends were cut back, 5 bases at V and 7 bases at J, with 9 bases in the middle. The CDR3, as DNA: TGCGCCAGCAGTTATACTCGGAATGAGCAGTTCTTC. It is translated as CASSYTRNEQFF.

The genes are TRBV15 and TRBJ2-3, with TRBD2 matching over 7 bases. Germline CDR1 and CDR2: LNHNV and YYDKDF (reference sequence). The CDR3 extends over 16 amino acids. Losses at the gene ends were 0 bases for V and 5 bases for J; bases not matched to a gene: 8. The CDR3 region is CATSRDPGGVGDTQYF. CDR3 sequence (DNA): TGTGCCACCAGCAGAGATCCGGGGGGAGTTGGAGATACGCAGTATTTT.

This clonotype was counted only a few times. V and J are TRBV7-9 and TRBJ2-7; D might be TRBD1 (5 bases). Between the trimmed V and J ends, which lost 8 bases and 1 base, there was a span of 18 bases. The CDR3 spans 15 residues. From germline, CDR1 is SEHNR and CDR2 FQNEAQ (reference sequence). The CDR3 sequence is CASELRQGQSYEQYF. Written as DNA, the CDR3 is TGTGCCAGCGAGCTGCGCCAGGGTCAATCCTACGAGCAGTACTTC. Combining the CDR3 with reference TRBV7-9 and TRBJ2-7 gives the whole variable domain DTGVSQNPRHKITKRGQNVTFRCDPISEHNRLYWYRQTLGQGPEFLTYFQNEAQLEKSRLLSDRFSAERPKGSFSTLEIQRTEQGDSAMYLCASELRQGQSYEQYFGPGTRLTVT.

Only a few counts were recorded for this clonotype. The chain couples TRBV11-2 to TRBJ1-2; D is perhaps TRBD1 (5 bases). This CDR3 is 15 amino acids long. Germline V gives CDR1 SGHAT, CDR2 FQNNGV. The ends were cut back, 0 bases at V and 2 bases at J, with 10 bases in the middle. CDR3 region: CASSLDKGRNYGYTF. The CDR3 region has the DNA TGTGCCAGCAGCTTAGATAAGGGGCGAAACTATGGCTACACCTTC.

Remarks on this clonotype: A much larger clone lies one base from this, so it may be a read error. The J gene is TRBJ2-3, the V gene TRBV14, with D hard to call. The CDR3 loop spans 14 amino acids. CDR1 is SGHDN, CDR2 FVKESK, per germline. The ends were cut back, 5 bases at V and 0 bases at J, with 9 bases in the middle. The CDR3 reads CASSKSRSTDTQYF. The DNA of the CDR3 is TGTGCCAGCAGCAAGAGTAGAAGCACAGATACGCAGTATTTT.

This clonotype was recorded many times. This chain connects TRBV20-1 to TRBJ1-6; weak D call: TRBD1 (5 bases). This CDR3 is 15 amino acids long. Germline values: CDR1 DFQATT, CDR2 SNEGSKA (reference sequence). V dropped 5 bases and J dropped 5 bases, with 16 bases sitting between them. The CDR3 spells CSARGSQGHNSPLHF. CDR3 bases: TGCAGTGCTCGAGGCTCGCAGGGACATAATTCACCCCTCCACTTT.

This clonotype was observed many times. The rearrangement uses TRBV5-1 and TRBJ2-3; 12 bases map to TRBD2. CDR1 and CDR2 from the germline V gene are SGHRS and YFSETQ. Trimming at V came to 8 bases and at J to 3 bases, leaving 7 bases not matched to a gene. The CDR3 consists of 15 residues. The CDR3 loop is CASFDLAGGTDTQYF. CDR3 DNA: TGCGCCAGTTTTGATCTAGCGGGGGGGACAGATACGCAGTATTTT. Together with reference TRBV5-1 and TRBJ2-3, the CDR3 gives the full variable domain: KAGVTQTPRYLIKTRGQQVTLSCSPISGHRSVSWYQQTPGQGLQFLFEYFSETQRNKGNFPGRFSGRQFSNSRSEMNVSTLELGDSALYLCASFDLAGGTDTQYFGPGTRLTVL.

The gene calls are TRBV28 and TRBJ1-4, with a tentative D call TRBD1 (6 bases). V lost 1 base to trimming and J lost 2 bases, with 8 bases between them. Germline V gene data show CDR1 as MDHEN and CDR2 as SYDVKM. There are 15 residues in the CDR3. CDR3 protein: CASSLYGGTNEKLFF. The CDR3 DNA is TGTGCCAGCAGTTTATACGGGGGCACTAATGAAAAACTGTTTTTT. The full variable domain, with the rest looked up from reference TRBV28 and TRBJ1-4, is DVKVTQSSRYLVKRTGEKVFLECVQDMDHENMFWYRQDPGLGLRLIYFSYDVKMKEKGDIPEGYSVSREKKERFSLILESASTNQTSMYLCASSLYGGTNEKLFFGSGTQLSVL.

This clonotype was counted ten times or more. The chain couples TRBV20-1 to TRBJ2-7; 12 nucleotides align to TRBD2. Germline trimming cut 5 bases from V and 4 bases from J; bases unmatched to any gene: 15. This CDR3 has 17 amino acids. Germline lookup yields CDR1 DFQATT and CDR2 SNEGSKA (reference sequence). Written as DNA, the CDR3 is TGCAGTGCTCCTCGGACTAGCGGGATCCCCGGGAGGTACGAGCAGTACTTC. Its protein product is CSAPRTSGIPGRYEQYF.

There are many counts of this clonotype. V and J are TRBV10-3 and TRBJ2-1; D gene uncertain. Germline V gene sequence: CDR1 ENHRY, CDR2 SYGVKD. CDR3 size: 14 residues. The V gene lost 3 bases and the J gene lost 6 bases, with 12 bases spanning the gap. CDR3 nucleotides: TGTGCCATCAGTGAAGGGCTTCTTAGCAATGAGCAGTTCTTC. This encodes CAISEGLLSNEQFF.

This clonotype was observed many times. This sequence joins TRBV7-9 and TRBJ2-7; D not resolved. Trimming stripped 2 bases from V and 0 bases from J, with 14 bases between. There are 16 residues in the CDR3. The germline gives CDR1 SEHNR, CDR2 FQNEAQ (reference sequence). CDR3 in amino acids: CASSLTSRTSSYEQYF. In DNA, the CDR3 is TGTGCCAGCAGCTTAACGTCGCGGACGAGCTCCTACGAGCAGTACTTC.

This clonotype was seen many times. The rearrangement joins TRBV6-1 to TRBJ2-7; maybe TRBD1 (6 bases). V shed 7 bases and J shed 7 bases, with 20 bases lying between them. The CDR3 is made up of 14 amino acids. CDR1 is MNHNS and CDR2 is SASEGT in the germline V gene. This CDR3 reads CASTTQNRVGEQYF. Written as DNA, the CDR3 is TGTGCCAGCACCACTCAAAACAGGGTTGGGGAGCAGTACTTC.

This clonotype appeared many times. The CDR3, as DNA: TGTGCCAGCACAGGGAGCTACTACGAGCAGTACTTC. It yields the protein CASTGSYYEQYF. The chain carries TRBV6-5 and TRBJ2-7; D is tentatively TRBD1 or TRBD2 (5 bases each). V lost 7 bases and J 3 bases, leaving 10 bases between the germline ends. Germline CDR1 and CDR2: MNHEY and SVGAGI. The CDR3 totals 12 residues.

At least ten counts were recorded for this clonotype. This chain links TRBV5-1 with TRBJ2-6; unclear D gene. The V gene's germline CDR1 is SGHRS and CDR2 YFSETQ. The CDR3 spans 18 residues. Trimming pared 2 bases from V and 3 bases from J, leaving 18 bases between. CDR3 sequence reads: CASSFLGSTFGGANVLTF. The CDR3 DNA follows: TGCGCCAGCAGCTTTTTGGGTTCCACTTTTGGTGGGGCCAACGTCCTGACTTTC.

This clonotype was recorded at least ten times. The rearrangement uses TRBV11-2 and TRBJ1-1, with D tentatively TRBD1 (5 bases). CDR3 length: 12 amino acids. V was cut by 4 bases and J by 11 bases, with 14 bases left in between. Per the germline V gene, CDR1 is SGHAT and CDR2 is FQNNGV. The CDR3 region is CASSWGGANAFF. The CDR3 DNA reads TGTGCCAGCAGCTGGGGCGGGGCTAACGCTTTCTTT.

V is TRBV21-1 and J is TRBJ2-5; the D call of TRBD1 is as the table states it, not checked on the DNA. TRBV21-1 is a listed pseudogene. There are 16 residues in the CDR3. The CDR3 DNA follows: TGTGCCAGCAGCCCCCCGGGGGCTCACCCCACAGAGACCCAGTACTTC. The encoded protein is CASSPPGAHPTETQYF.

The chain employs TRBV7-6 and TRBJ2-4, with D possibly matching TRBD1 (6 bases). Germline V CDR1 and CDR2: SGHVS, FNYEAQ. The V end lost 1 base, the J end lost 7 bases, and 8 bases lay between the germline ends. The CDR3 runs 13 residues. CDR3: CASSLGQGNIQYF. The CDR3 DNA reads TGTGCCAGCAGCTTAGGGCAGGGGAACATTCAGTACTTC. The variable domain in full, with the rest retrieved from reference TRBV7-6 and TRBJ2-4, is GAGVSQSPRYKVTKRGQDVALRCDPISGHVSLYWYRQALGQGPEFLTYFNYEAQQDKSGLPNDRFSAERPEGSISTLTIQRTEQRDSAMYRCASSLGQGNIQYFGAGTRLSVL.

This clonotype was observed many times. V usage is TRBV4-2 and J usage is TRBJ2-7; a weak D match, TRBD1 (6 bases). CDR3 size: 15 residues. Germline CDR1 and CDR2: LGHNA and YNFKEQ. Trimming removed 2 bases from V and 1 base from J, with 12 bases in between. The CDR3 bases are TGTGCCAGCAGCCAACAATTCGGGACATCCTACGAGCAGTACTTC. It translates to CASSQQFGTSYEQYF.

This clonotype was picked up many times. This CDR3 reads CASSPTGGIGSYNEQFF. The CDR3 DNA reads TGTGCCAGCAGTCCGACAGGGGGAATAGGCTCCTACAATGAGCAGTTCTTC. V gene TRBV28 combines with J gene TRBJ2-1; 9 nucleotides agree with TRBD1. Germline V gene data show CDR1 as MDHEN and CDR2 as SYDVKM. Trimming removed 5 bases from V and 0 bases from J; junction bases left unmatched: 8. This CDR3 is 17 amino acids long.

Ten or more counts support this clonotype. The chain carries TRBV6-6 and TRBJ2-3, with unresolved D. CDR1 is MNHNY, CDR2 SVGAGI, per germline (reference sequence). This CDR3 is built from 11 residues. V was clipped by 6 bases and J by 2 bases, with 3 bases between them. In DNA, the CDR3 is TGTGCCAGCAGAACCACAGATACGCAGTATTTT. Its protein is CASRTTDTQYF.

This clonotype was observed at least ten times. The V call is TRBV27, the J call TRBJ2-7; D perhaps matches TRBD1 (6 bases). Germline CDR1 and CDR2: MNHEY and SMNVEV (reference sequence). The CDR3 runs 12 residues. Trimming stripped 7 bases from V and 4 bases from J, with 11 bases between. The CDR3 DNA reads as TGTGCCAGCAAGGACAGCCTTTACGAGCAGTACTTC. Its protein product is CASKDSLYEQYF.

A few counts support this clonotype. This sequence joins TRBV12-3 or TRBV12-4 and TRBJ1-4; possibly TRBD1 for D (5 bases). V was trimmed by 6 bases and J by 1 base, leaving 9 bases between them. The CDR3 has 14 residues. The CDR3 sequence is CASSQTETNEKLFF. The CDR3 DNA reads TGTGCCAGCAGCCAGACAGAAACTAATGAAAAACTGTTTTTT.

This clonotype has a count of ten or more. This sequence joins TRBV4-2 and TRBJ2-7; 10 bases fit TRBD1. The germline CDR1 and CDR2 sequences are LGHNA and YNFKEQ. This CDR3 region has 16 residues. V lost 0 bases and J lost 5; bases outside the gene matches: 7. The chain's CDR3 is CASSQEGQGMNHEQYF. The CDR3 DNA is TGTGCCAGCAGCCAAGAGGGACAGGGGATGAACCACGAGCAGTACTTC.

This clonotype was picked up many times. CDR3 DNA sequence: TGTGCCAGCAGTTCGGGGGCCGGGGAGCTGTTTTTT. Protein product: CASSSGAGELFF. The chain joins TRBV28 to TRBJ2-2, with D possibly TRBD2 on 6 matching bases. This CDR3 has 12 amino acids. Germline V lookup: CDR1 MDHEN, CDR2 SYDVKM. The V and J ends lost 4 bases and 6 bases respectively, with 6 bases between them.

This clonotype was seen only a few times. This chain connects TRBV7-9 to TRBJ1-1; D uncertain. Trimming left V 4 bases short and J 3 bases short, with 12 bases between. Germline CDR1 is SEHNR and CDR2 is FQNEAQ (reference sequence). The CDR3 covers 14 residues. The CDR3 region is CASSSISGDTEAFF. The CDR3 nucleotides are TGTGCCAGCAGCTCGATCTCCGGGGACACTGAAGCTTTCTTT.